This TCR beta chain is from a study of control samples from healthy donors and cancer patients. This clone is a singleton in its sample. TCRdb keeps only in-frame clones here, not all; method: immunoSEQ multiplex PCR. Among fewer than 150,000 clones listed, roughly nine tenths were seen once. The source of this sequence is a woman in her late teens or twenties in good health. The sequencing input was blood.

The CDR3 DNA is TGTGCCCCACCAGGGGGGAACTCTGGAAACACCATATATTTT. Amino acid sequence: CAPPGGNSGNTIYF. The gene calls are TRBV18 and TRBJ1-3; TRBD1 agrees at 7 bases. The J segment lost 0 bases and the V segment lost 11 bases, leaving 7 bases of the junction unmatched. Germline CDR1 KGHSH, CDR2 LQKENI. The CDR3 consists of 14 residues. Full variable domain (rest looked up from reference TRBV18 and TRBJ1-3): NAGVMQNPRHLVRRRGQEARLRCSPMKGHSHVYWYRQLPEEGLKFMVYLQKENIIDESGMPKERFSAEFPKEGPSILRIQQVVRGDSAAYFCAPPGGNSGNTIYFGEGSWLTVV.